The 26 T cell receptor beta chains in this list originate from one sample, sequenced in a study of blood T cell repertoires in COVID-19 (dated by TCRdb to about 2020). The method behind the library was the immunoSEQ multiplex PCR assay. This is the immuneACCESS table as TCRdb keeps it, with only in-frame sequences that have V and J called. A part of the clones is gone; compared with another copy, unresolved V genes explain less than half, and the rest is unexplained. The sample has 50,000 to 80,000 clones on record, around 90% of them singletons. The ten most abundant clones make up less than 55% of the sample. Sequenced: peripheral blood. The receptors were gathered from a woman aged 60-70 years with COVID-19, enrolled during active disease.

The genes are TRBV6-6 and TRBJ2-6; TRBD1 agrees at 9 bases. The junction had 14 bases not matched to a gene; V was cut back by 5 bases and J by 0 bases. Germline CDR1 and CDR2: MNHNY and SVGAGI (reference sequence). This CDR3 has 20 amino acids. The CDR3 protein is CASSLRPRQGVSSGANVLTF. The CDR3, as DNA: TGTGCCAGCAGTCTTCGCCCCCGACAGGGGGTTTCCTCTGGGGCCAACGTCCTGACTTTC.

The rearrangement links TRBV29-1 to TRBJ1-2; the match to TRBD1 covers 7 bases. The V gene end was trimmed by 4 bases and the J gene end by 3 bases; junction bases not matched to a gene: 2. The CDR3 length is 12 residues. Looked up from germline, CDR1 is SQVTM and CDR2 is ANQGSEA. DNA for the CDR3: TGCAGCGTTGCCGACAGGGACTATGGCTACACCTTC. As protein: CSVADRDYGYTF.

This rearrangement joins TRBV9 to TRBJ1-6, with D perhaps TRBD1 (5 bases). Germline CDR1 and CDR2: SGDLS and YYNGEE. V shed 0 bases and J shed 4 bases, with 5 bases lying between them. This CDR3 is 14 amino acids long. The CDR3 sequence is CASSVDRYNSPLHF. CDR3 sequence (DNA): TGTGCCAGCAGCGTAGACAGGTATAATTCACCCCTCCACTTT.

This clone was counted between two and nine times. The chain employs TRBV7-2 and TRBJ1-4, with 9 bases aligning to TRBD1. CDR3 length: 14 residues. Trimming removed 5 bases from V and 7 bases from J; junction bases left unmatched: 5. CDR1 and CDR2 from the germline V gene are SGHTA and FQGNSA. The CDR3 nucleotides read TGTGCCAGCAGCCAGACGACAGGGGGTGAAAAACTGTTTTTT. Its protein product is CASSQTTGGEKLFF. Combining the CDR3 with reference TRBV7-2 and TRBJ1-4 gives the whole variable domain GAGVSQSPSNKVTEKGKDVELRCDPISGHTALYWYRQSLGQGLEFLIYFQGNSAPDKSGLPSDRFSAERTGGSVSTLTIQRTQQEDSAVYLCASSQTTGGEKLFFGSGTQLSVL.

The chain recombines TRBV7-9 with TRBJ2-7; maybe TRBD2 (5 bases). This CDR3 contains 15 residues. Germline CDR1 reads SEHNR; CDR2 reads FQNEAQ (reference sequence). Trimming took off 1 base at V and 5 bases at J, with 15 bases between the two ends. In DNA, the CDR3 is TGTGCCAGCAGCTTAGGGGTGCATCTCGGGGACGAGCAGTACTTC. Translation gives CASSLGVHLGDEQYF.

The chain couples TRBV19 to TRBJ2-3; a possible D gene is TRBD2 (5 bases). Trimming shortened V by 7 bases and J by 6 bases, and 17 bases separated the two germline ends. Germline values: CDR1 LNHDA, CDR2 SQIVND (reference sequence). This CDR3 comprises 14 residues. The CDR3 is CASTLGLPGDTQYF. CDR3 nucleotides: TGTGCCAGTACTCTAGGTCTCCCGGGGGATACGCAGTATTTT.

CDR3 nucleotides: TGCGCCAGCAGCCAAGGGAGGCCCGGAGGGAGAAACACCATATATTTT. Its protein product is CASSQGRPGGRNTIYF. The gene calls are TRBV4-3 and TRBJ1-3; D ambiguous. V was clipped by 1 base and J by 5 bases, with 15 bases between them. CDR3 size: 16 residues. CDR1 is LGHNA and CDR2 is YSLEER in the germline V gene.

The chain uses TRBV29-1 and TRBJ1-2; D is unresolved. Germline-derived CDR1 and CDR2 are SQVTM and ANQGSEA. This CDR3 spans 12 amino acids. Trimming took 7 bases from V and 4 from J, leaving 13 bases between them. CDR3 coding DNA: TGCAGCGCCGAGGGCAACGGCTATGGCTACACCTTC. It is translated as CSAEGNGYGYTF. Full variable domain (rest looked up from reference TRBV29-1 and TRBJ1-2): SAVISQKPSRDICQRGTSLTIQCQVDSQVTMMFWYRQQPGQSLTLIATANQGSEATYESGFVIDKFPISRPNLTFSTLTVSNMSPEDSSIYLCSAEGNGYGYTFGSGTRLTVV.

This rearrangement joins TRBV5-6 to TRBJ1-2, with TRBD1 as a possible D gene (6 bases). This CDR3 region has 14 residues. Germline CDR1 SGHDT, CDR2 YYEEEE. Trimming pared 0 bases from V and 4 bases from J, leaving 10 bases between. CDR3 in amino acids: CASSLDRRGYGYTF. The CDR3 nucleotides are TGTGCCAGCAGCTTGGATCGCAGGGGCTATGGCTACACCTTC.

V gene TRBV20-1 combines with J gene TRBJ2-5; 8 bases map to TRBD1. Germline trimming cut 6 bases from V and 4 bases from J; bases unmatched to any gene: 1. The CDR3 spans 11 residues. Germline CDR1 DFQATT, CDR2 SNEGSKA (reference sequence). CDR3 amino acids: CSATGVETQYF. The CDR3 DNA sequence: TGCAGTGCGACAGGGGTAGAGACCCAGTACTTC.

CDR3 amino acids: CASSPRQGVNTEAFF. The CDR3 coding sequence is TGCGCCAGCAGCCCTAGACAGGGAGTGAACACTGAAGCTTTCTTT. The V and J genes are TRBV4-1 and TRBJ1-1; 7 positions agree with TRBD1. The CDR3 contains 15 residues. Germline assignment: CDR1 MGHRA and CDR2 YSYEKL. V shed 4 bases and J 0 bases; nucleotides not matched to a gene: 5.

The genes are TRBV11-2 and TRBJ2-5; possibly TRBD1 for D (5 bases). The CDR3 is 13 residues long. Trimming took 6 bases from V and 5 from J, leaving 13 bases between them. Looked up from germline, CDR1 is SGHAT and CDR2 is FQNNGV. Here the CDR3 DNA reads TGTGCCAGCAGTCCCGTGGGGCGGGAGACCCAGTACTTC. Amino acids: CASSPVGRETQYF.

This chain links TRBV10-1 with TRBJ1-5; no definite D call. Germline CDR1 WNHNN, CDR2 SYGVQD (reference sequence). Trimming pared 6 bases from V and 5 bases from J, leaving 8 bases between. The CDR3 is made up of 12 amino acids. CDR3 bases: TGCGCCAGCAGGGCCGCGGATCAGCCCCAGCATTTT. Its protein is CASRAADQPQHF.

This clone was detected only once. The J gene is TRBJ1-1, the V gene TRBV5-1; 7 positions match TRBD1. CDR1 and CDR2 (germline): SGHRS, YFSETQ. V trimming: 3 bases; J trimming: 2 bases; junction bases outside the gene matches: 10. The length of the CDR3 is 16 residues. The CDR3 DNA sequence: TGCGCCAGCAGCTCGATGGACAGGCCTTTTAACACTGAAGCTTTCTTT. This translates into CASSSMDRPFNTEAFF.

The V call is TRBV10-3, the J call TRBJ1-6; no firm D call. The CDR3 length is 14 residues. V lost 0 bases to trimming and J lost 14 bases, with 14 bases between them. CDR1 is ENHRY, CDR2 SYGVKD, per germline. Here the CDR3 reads CAISESSVLRTLHF. DNA for the CDR3: TGTGCCATCAGTGAGTCGAGTGTCCTTCGCACCCTCCACTTT.

The rearrangement uses TRBV10-3 and TRBJ1-5; no clear D. In germline, CDR1 is ENHRY, CDR2 SYGVKD. The CDR3 has 13 residues. V was clipped by 7 bases and J by 3 bases, with 10 bases between them. CDR3 amino acids: CAINTEYNQPQHF. CDR3 DNA: TGTGCCATCAACACAGAATACAATCAGCCCCAGCATTTT.

J is TRBJ2-1 and V is TRBV27; 10 bases are shared with TRBD2. The ends lost 5 bases at V and 2 bases at J; junction bases unmatched: 6. The germline V gene encodes CDR1 MNHEY and CDR2 SMNVEV (reference sequence). The CDR3 is 16 amino acids. CDR3 amino acids: CASSTSSGSTYNEQFF. The CDR3 DNA follows: TGTGCCAGCAGTACCTCTAGCGGGAGCACCTACAATGAGCAGTTCTTC.

Notes on this clone: In the same sample, other DNA sequences code for this CDR3. The rearrangement uses TRBV28 and TRBJ1-5; D unresolved. V was shortened by 5 bases and J by 2 bases, with 7 bases between the two germline ends. The CDR3 consists of 13 residues. The germline V gene encodes CDR1 MDHEN and CDR2 SYDVKM. CDR3 sequence reads: CASSPPGNQPQHF. The CDR3 bases are TGTGCCAGCAGTCCCCCCGGCAATCAGCCCCAGCATTTT.

The chain couples TRBV10-3 to TRBJ2-2, with 8 bases matching TRBD1. CDR3 length equals 14 residues. The germline CDR1 and CDR2 sequences are ENHRY and SYGVKD. V lost 8 bases to trimming and J lost 2 bases; unmatched junction nucleotides: 4. In DNA form, the CDR3 reads TGTGCCATCTTGGACAGGGTTAACACCGGGGAGCTGTTTTTT. Its protein is CAILDRVNTGELFF.

The chain carries TRBV19 and TRBJ2-1; no clear D gene. Germline V gene lookup returns CDR1 LNHDA and CDR2 SQIVND (reference sequence). V dropped 3 bases and J dropped 7 bases, with 16 bases sitting between them. The CDR3 is 15 residues long. CDR3 sequence: CASSISLDIANEQFF. CDR3 nucleotides: TGTGCCAGTAGTATTAGCCTGGATATTGCGAATGAGCAGTTCTTC.

The chain is built from TRBV4-3 and TRBJ2-7, with 7 bases that match TRBD1. Germline loops: CDR1 LGHNA, CDR2 YSLEER. This CDR3 comprises 15 residues. Trimming removed 0 bases from V and 3 bases from J; junction bases left unmatched: 5. The CDR3 sequence is CASSQEPGTVYEQYF. The DNA of the CDR3 is TGCGCCAGCAGCCAAGAACCCGGGACAGTCTACGAGCAGTACTTC.

In its sample, this clone was seen once. The rearrangement joins TRBV20-1 to TRBJ1-5; 7 bases line up with TRBD1. Germline V gene lookup returns CDR1 DFQATT and CDR2 SNEGSKA (reference sequence). CDR3 size: 15 residues. V was pared by 3 bases and J by 4 bases, with 9 bases of the junction left unmatched. In DNA, the CDR3 is TGCAGTGCTAGTCTCATCAGGGGGAGGAATCAGCCCCAGCATTTT. Translating gives CSASLIRGRNQPQHF.

This clone was counted a single time. The chain combines TRBV6-2 or TRBV6-3 with TRBJ2-2; no clear D. Between the trimmed V and J ends, which lost 0 bases and 7 bases, there was a span of 6 bases. Germline lookup yields CDR1 MNHEY and CDR2 SVGEGT. The CDR3 runs 13 residues. CDR3 DNA sequence: TGTGCCAGCAGTTACTCGTTTAACGGGGAGCTGTTTTTT. Translating gives CASSYSFNGELFF.

This chain uses TRBV20-1 with TRBJ2-2; weak D call: TRBD2 (6 bases). The CDR3 runs 15 residues. V lost 3 bases, J lost 3 bases, and 14 bases lay in between. Germline V gene lookup returns CDR1 DFQATT and CDR2 SNEGSKA (reference sequence). The CDR3 DNA sequence: TGCAGTGCTAGTAGCGGAGAGACTGACACCGGGGAGCTGTTTTTT. Translating it yields CSASSGETDTGELFF.

Here the CDR3 reads CASSLAHDRGEAFF. In DNA form, the CDR3 reads TGTGCCAGCAGCTTAGCCCACGACAGGGGTGAAGCTTTCTTT. The J gene is TRBJ1-1, the V gene TRBV7-2; TRBD1 matches 8 bases. CDR3 length: 14 residues. Germline V CDR1 and CDR2: SGHTA, FQGNSA. The V gene end was trimmed by 0 bases and the J gene end by 7 bases; junction bases not matched to a gene: 4.

V gene TRBV3-1 (or the pseudogene TRBV3-2) combines with J gene TRBJ2-1; 10 nucleotides line up with TRBD2. Trimming cost V 1 base and J 10 bases; bases outside gene matches: 7. The CDR3 consists of 15 residues. Germline V gives CDR1 LGHDT, CDR2 YNNKEL (reference sequence). CDR3 residues: CASSQGLAGAAEQFF. The CDR3 DNA sequence: TGTGCCAGCAGCCAAGGGCTAGCGGGAGCCGCCGAGCAGTTCTTC.